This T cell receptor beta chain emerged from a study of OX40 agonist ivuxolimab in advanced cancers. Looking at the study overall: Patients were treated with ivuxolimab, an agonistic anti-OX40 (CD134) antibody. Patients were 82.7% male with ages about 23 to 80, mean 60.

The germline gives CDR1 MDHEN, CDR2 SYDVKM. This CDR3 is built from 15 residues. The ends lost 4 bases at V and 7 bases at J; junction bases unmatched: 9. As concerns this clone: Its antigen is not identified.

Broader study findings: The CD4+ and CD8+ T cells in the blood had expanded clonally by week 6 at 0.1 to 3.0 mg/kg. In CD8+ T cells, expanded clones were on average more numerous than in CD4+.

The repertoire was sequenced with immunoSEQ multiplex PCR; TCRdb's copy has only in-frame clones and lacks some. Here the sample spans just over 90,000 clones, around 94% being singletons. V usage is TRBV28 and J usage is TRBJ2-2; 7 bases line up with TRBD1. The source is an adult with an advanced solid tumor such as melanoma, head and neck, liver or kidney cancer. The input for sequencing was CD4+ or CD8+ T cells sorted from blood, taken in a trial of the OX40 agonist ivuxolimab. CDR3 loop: CASSSDRPGLGELFF. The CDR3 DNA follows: TGTGCCAGCAGTTCGGACAGGCCGGGTCTCGGGGAGCTGTTTTTT. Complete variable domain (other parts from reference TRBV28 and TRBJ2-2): DVKVTQSSRYLVKRTGEKVFLECVQDMDHENMFWYRQDPGLGLRLIYFSYDVKMKEKGDIPEGYSVSREKKERFSLILESASTNQTSMYLCASSSDRPGLGELFFGEGSRLTVL.